The 21 T cell receptor beta chains in this list originate from one sample, sequenced in a study of cytomegalovirus exposure and HLA in healthy donors. Sequencing was performed with immunoSEQ multiplex PCR; in TCRdb, only in-frame clones are kept and a portion is missing. The sample lists fewer than 120,000 clones; approximately 89% were seen once. The specimen sequenced was PBMCs. The origin of the receptors is a woman under 30 in good health and CMV-seronegative.

The chain recombines TRBV27 with TRBJ2-7; no clear D gene. V shed 6 bases and J shed 3 bases, with 15 bases lying between them. CDR3 size: 14 residues. Germline V gene data show CDR1 as MNHEY and CDR2 as SMNVEV (reference sequence). Written as DNA, the CDR3 is TGTGCCAGCAGCCCCACCCTGGCCCACTACGAGCAGTACTTC. It yields the protein CASSPTLAHYEQYF.

V gene TRBV30 combines with J gene TRBJ1-2; maybe TRBD1 (5 bases). Germline values: CDR1 GTSNPN, CDR2 SVGIG (reference sequence). The V end lost 0 bases, the J end lost 8 bases, and 16 bases lay between the germline ends. The CDR3 is made up of 14 amino acids. The chain's CDR3 is CAWSVRWDSSGYTF. The CDR3 coding sequence is TGTGCCTGGAGTGTACGATGGGACTCGTCAGGCTACACCTTC.

The rearrangement links TRBV29-1 to TRBJ2-3, with no clear D. CDR3 length: 13 residues. Trimming cost V 4 bases and J 4 bases, with 12 bases left between them. Looked up from germline, CDR1 is SQVTM and CDR2 is ANQGSEA. In nucleotides, the CDR3 is TGCAGCGTTGCGACCCTAGTGGCAGATACGCAGTATTTT. Translation: CSVATLVADTQYF.

The gene calls are TRBV4-1 and TRBJ2-5; 9 bases match TRBD1. Germline CDR1 reads MGHRA; CDR2 reads YSYEKL. J gave up 5 bases and V 3 bases, and 7 bases lay outside the gene matches. The CDR3 loop spans 15 amino acids. The CDR3 loop reads CASSHPTGGVETQYF. For the CDR3, the DNA is TGCGCCAGCAGCCATCCGACAGGGGGAGTGGAGACCCAGTACTTC.

This chain joins TRBV13 and TRBJ2-2; 8 bases are shared with TRBD2. Trimming at V came to 2 bases and at J to 5 bases, leaving 1 base not matched to a gene. Germline CDR1 and CDR2: PRHDT and FYEKMQ (reference sequence). The CDR3 has 14 amino acids. CDR3 sequence reads: CASSLTGGTGELFF. CDR3 sequence (DNA): TGTGCCAGCAGCTTAACGGGAGGGACCGGGGAGCTGTTTTTT.

The rearrangement uses TRBV4-1 and TRBJ1-6; no firm D call. V lost 0 bases and J lost 8, with 11 bases in between. Germline V gene sequence: CDR1 MGHRA, CDR2 YSYEKL. CDR3 length: 15 residues. CDR3 bases: TGCGCCAGCAGCCAAGAAACGTCCCCGGATTCACCCCTCCACTTT. Its translation is CASSQETSPDSPLHF.

This clone was observed once. The V gene is TRBV6-6, the J gene TRBJ2-3; the match to TRBD1 covers 7 bases. V shed 7 bases and J 4 bases; nucleotides not matched to a gene: 5. Germline V gives CDR1 MNHNY, CDR2 SVGAGI (reference sequence). The CDR3 contains 13 residues. The CDR3 DNA reads as TGTGCCAGCATGACAGGGCTGGCAGATACGCAGTATTTT. The encoded protein is CASMTGLADTQYF.

The chain recombines TRBV5-1 with TRBJ2-6; tentatively, D is TRBD2 (6 bases). V was trimmed by 3 bases and J by 2 bases, leaving 6 bases between them. Germline CDR1 SGHRS, CDR2 YFSETQ. This CDR3 spans 14 amino acids. CDR3 DNA sequence: TGCGCCAGCAGCTGGGGGGCTGGGGCCAACGTCCTGACTTTC. Translated: CASSWGAGANVLTF.

This clone was recorded only once. The CDR3 coding sequence is TGTGCCAGCAGCCTAGCGGGCCAATTATACAATGAGCAGTTCTTC. Its translation: CASSLAGQLYNEQFF. V is TRBV28 and J is TRBJ2-1; 8 bases align to TRBD2. The V and J ends lost 6 bases and 4 bases, in that order; junction bases with no gene match: 8. Germline lookup yields CDR1 MDHEN and CDR2 SYDVKM. The CDR3 contains 15 residues.

The chain has TRBV15 and TRBJ1-2; TRBD1 aligns across 7 bases. J was trimmed by 8 bases and V by 3 bases; bases with no gene match: 6. CDR3 size: 13 residues. Germline CDR1 LNHNV, CDR2 YYDKDF (reference sequence). The CDR3 region has the DNA TGTGCCACCAGCAGCCCAGACAGGGTAGGCTACACCTTC. Amino acids: CATSSPDRVGYTF.

The chain uses TRBV4-2 and TRBJ1-2; 7 nucleotides line up with TRBD1. CDR3 size: 16 residues. J lost 2 bases, V lost 3 bases, and 9 bases had no gene match. CDR1 LGHNA and CDR2 YNFKEQ come from the germline V gene. In DNA form, the CDR3 reads TGTGCCAGCAGCCAGCCGGCTTCGGACAGGAACTATGGCTACACCTTC. Amino acids: CASSQPASDRNYGYTF.

This clone has just a few counts. The chain couples TRBV30 to TRBJ1-5, with 7 bases identical to TRBD1. The CDR3 is 13 amino acids. Germline V CDR1 and CDR2: GTSNPN, SVGIG (reference sequence). J was trimmed by 7 bases and V by 2 bases; bases with no gene match: 5. This CDR3 reads CAWSTGDGQPQHF. The CDR3 DNA reads TGTGCCTGGAGTACAGGGGACGGACAGCCCCAGCATTTT.

The gene calls are TRBV4-3 and TRBJ1-1, with 8 bases that match TRBD1. Trimming cost V 2 bases and J 4 bases; bases outside gene matches: 3. Per germline, CDR1 LGHNA and CDR2 YSLEER. The CDR3 runs to 14 residues. The chain's CDR3 is CASSQQGAGTEAFF. The CDR3 coding sequence is TGCGCCAGCAGCCAACAGGGGGCAGGCACTGAAGCTTTCTTT.

The chain uses TRBV7-8 and TRBJ2-1; TRBD1 might be the D (6 bases). The CDR3 is made up of 18 amino acids. CDR1 and CDR2 (germline): SGHVS, FQNEAQ. The V and J ends lost 4 bases and 0 bases respectively, with 19 bases between them. The CDR3 sequence: CASSSPLGAYISYNEQFF. The CDR3 DNA reads as TGTGCCAGCAGCTCGCCTCTGGGGGCGTACATCTCCTACAATGAGCAGTTCTTC.

The chain employs TRBV5-6 and TRBJ1-2; 7 bases align to TRBD1. The trim removed 3 bases at V and 3 bases at J, leaving 8 bases unmatched. The germline gives CDR1 SGHDT, CDR2 YYEEEE. CDR3 size: 15 residues. CDR3 in DNA: TGTGCCAGCAGCTCCCTCGACAGGGCCCACTATGGCTACACCTTC. Translating gives CASSSLDRAHYGYTF.

The CDR3, as DNA: TGTGCCAGCAGTTTAGTTAGGGGAATTGAGAATGAGCAGTTCTTC. This gives the protein CASSLVRGIENEQFF. The chain combines TRBV27 with TRBJ2-1, with TRBD1 as a possible D gene (5 bases). This CDR3 contains 15 residues. Trimming cost V 2 bases and J 7 bases, with 15 bases left between them. Germline loops: CDR1 MNHEY, CDR2 SMNVEV (reference sequence).

The chain carries TRBV7-2 and TRBJ1-2; D is perhaps TRBD1 (6 bases). This CDR3 is 14 amino acids long. CDR1 SGHTA and CDR2 FQGNSA come from the germline V gene. V shed 4 bases and J shed 4 bases, with 13 bases lying between them. CDR3 coding DNA: TGTGCCAGCAGCTACGGCAGGGGCGGCTATGGCTACACCTTC. It specifies CASSYGRGGYGYTF.

V gene TRBV29-1 combines with J gene TRBJ1-3; TRBD1 is a possible D gene (5 bases). CDR1 is SQVTM, CDR2 ANQGSEA, per germline. CDR3 size: 13 residues. CDR3 DNA: TGCAGTGGGACTTACAGCTCTGGAAACACCATATATTTT. Amino acid sequence: CSGTYSSGNTIYF.

The rearrangement links TRBV27 to TRBJ1-2, with 8 nucleotides matching TRBD1. Germline CDR1 is MNHEY and CDR2 is SMNVEV (reference sequence). The CDR3 has 13 residues. The V and J ends lost 2 bases and 4 bases, in that order; junction bases with no gene match: 0. The CDR3 coding sequence is TGTGCCAGCAGTTTAGGACAGGGCTATGGCTACACCTTC. Protein product: CASSLGQGYGYTF.

The chain combines TRBV30 with TRBJ2-5; 8 positions agree with TRBD1. V was clipped by 8 bases and J by 5 bases; unmatched bases: 19. The CDR3 loop spans 16 amino acids. Germline V CDR1 and CDR2: GTSNPN, SVGIG (reference sequence). The CDR3 DNA reads as TGTGCCCTGGACTGGGCGGACAGGGTTGGGGGGGAGACCCAGTACTTC. This encodes CALDWADRVGGETQYF.

The CDR3 loop reads CASTDRTVNTEAFF. The CDR3 DNA reads TGTGCCAGCACGGACAGGACGGTGAACACTGAAGCTTTCTTT. The chain couples TRBV6-5 to TRBJ1-1; 7 bases fit TRBD1. Germline lookup yields CDR1 MNHEY and CDR2 SVGAGI. After removal of 7 bases from V and 0 bases from J, the junction contained 5 bases not matched to a gene. This CDR3 region has 14 residues.